Sequencing of this TCR beta chain was carried out in a study of post-analysis software for immune sequencing data. Study-level information: Relapsing-remitting, secondary progressive and progressive-relapsing forms made up the multiple sclerosis disease courses.

Study-wide results and limits: Controls had significantly higher normalized Chao1 diversity than multiple sclerosis patients. The authors found that F measure strongly co-clustered same-batch samples.

Tagging with unique molecular identifiers was a feature of the TCR beta cDNA libraries. Roughly 470,000 cDNA molecules came from around 1 to 10 million T cells. TCRdb independently ran MiXCR on the PCR reads; one entry per CDR3 protein. The sample carries around 250,000 distinct CDR3 sequences, 30% to 45% recorded once. Of note for this clonotype: Its antigen is undetermined.

The sequenced sample was blood. The sequence derives from a girl aged 5 to 17 with multiple sclerosis.

CDR3 sequence: CASSHRQGSETQYF. The CDR3 DNA reads TGCGCCAGCAGCCACCGACAGGGGTCAGAGACCCAGTACTTC. The gene calls are TRBV4-1 and TRBJ2-5, with 8 bases fitting TRBD1. This CDR3 is 14 amino acids long. The V gene's germline CDR1 is MGHRA and CDR2 YSYEKL. The V and J ends lost 3 bases and 4 bases, in that order; junction bases with no gene match: 4.